This TCR beta chain came from a study of spatial heterogeneity in lung cancer. Findings of the study overall: Counts that tracked tumor mutation counts were those of expanded intratumoral alpha and beta TCRs.

Each CDR3 protein gets one entry after TCRdb re-called the 5' RACE reads with MiXCR. The sample includes 2,700 or so distinct CDR3 sequences, around 7% seen only once; the top ten take 9.7%. The time point here: sample taken at primary tumor resection. By frequency in the sample, this clonotype is medium-sized. Antigen: not known. The receptor's source is a female donor with early-stage non-small cell lung cancer. This material consisted of lung tumor tissue, taken at surgery.

The CDR3 loop reads CASWDRGKDEQFF. CDR3 sequence (DNA): TGTGCCAGTTGGGACAGGGGTAAAGATGAGCAGTTCTTC. The rearrangement links TRBV19 to TRBJ2-1; 10 bases fit TRBD1. Germline CDR1 LNHDA, CDR2 SQIVND (reference sequence). J lost 8 bases, V lost 8 bases, and 6 bases had no gene match. The CDR3 has 13 residues.